The 12 T cell receptor beta chains in this list originate from one sample, sequenced in a study of blood T cells in healthy people across ages. Then a second PCR, running roughly 7 to 11 cycles, was carried out with a sample-barcoded 5' primer and a J-beta primer mix. TCRdb redid the calling of the 5' RACE reads with MiXCR, one entry per CDR3 protein. Of 600,000 or so distinct CDR3 sequences listed, about 30% are singletons. Input material: blood. The receptors derive from a woman older than 75 in good health.

This clonotype was recorded a few times. A much larger clone sits a single nucleotide away, making a read error possible. J is TRBJ2-5 and V is TRBV7-9; the D is unclear. V lost 2 bases to trimming and J lost 11 bases, with 18 bases between them. This CDR3 region has 14 residues. Germline CDR1 is SEHNR and CDR2 is FQNEAQ (reference sequence). The CDR3 region is CASSLTAPGNEQYF. As DNA, the CDR3 is TGTGCCAGCAGCTTAACCGCTCCGGGCAATGAGCAGTACTTC.

There are many counts of this clonotype. This chain links TRBV2 with TRBJ1-2; D gene unclear. Germline CDR1 reads SNHLY; CDR2 reads FYNNEI. The CDR3 sequence is 13 residues long. Trimming stripped 3 bases from V and 8 bases from J, with 13 bases between. Here the CDR3 reads CASSDLIKAGYTF. CDR3 in DNA: TGTGCCAGCAGTGACCTCATTAAGGCGGGCTACACCTTC. The full variable domain, rest sourced from reference TRBV2 and TRBJ1-2, is EPEVTQTPSHQVTQMGQEVILRCVPISNHLYFYWYRQILGQKVEFLVSFYNNEISEKSEIFDDQFSVERPDGSNFTLKIRSTKLEDSAMYFCASSDLIKAGYTFGSGTRLTVV.

The chain links TRBV7-2 to TRBJ1-1; 8 nucleotides line up with TRBD1. Germline CDR1 reads SGHTA; CDR2 reads FQGNSA. V trimming: 0 bases; J trimming: 11 bases; junction bases outside the gene matches: 5. The CDR3 is 13 residues long. Here the CDR3 reads CASSLAWGDRAFF. CDR3 bases: TGTGCCAGCAGCTTAGCATGGGGGGACAGGGCTTTCTTT.

The V call is TRBV20-1, the J call TRBJ2-1, with D maybe TRBD1 (6 bases). Germline values: CDR1 DFQATT, CDR2 SNEGSKA (reference sequence). The V end lost 4 bases, the J end lost 5 bases, and 12 bases lay between the germline ends. The CDR3 spans 13 residues. The CDR3 sequence is CSANRDVDNEQFF. CDR3 nucleotide sequence: TGCAGTGCTAACAGGGATGTGGACAATGAGCAGTTCTTC.

This rearrangement joins TRBV7-2 to TRBJ1-5, with D possibly TRBD1 on 6 matching bases. The CDR3 runs 13 residues. CDR1 SGHTA and CDR2 FQGNSA come from the germline V gene. V gave up 4 bases and J gave up 7 bases, with 11 bases separating them. This CDR3 is CASSSGAGQPQHF. For the CDR3, the DNA is TGTGCCAGCAGCTCAGGGGCCGGGCAGCCCCAGCATTTT.

V usage is TRBV20-1 and J usage is TRBJ1-2; 8 bases match TRBD1. The V gene's germline CDR1 is DFQATT and CDR2 SNEGSKA (reference sequence). J gave up 1 base and V 3 bases, and 7 bases lay outside the gene matches. There are 15 residues in the CDR3. Here the CDR3 DNA reads TGCAGTGCTAGTTACACAGGGGGTTTTAACTATGGCTACACCTTC. The encoded protein is CSASYTGGFNYGYTF.

V is TRBV9 and J is TRBJ1-1; a weak D match, TRBD1 (5 bases). Per germline, CDR1 SGDLS and CDR2 YYNGEE. The CDR3 covers 15 residues. Trimming removed 6 bases at V and 4 bases at J, with 19 bases between. The CDR3 region is CASNARPTGGTEAFF. As DNA, the CDR3 is TGTGCCAGCAACGCCCGGCCGACCGGGGGCACTGAAGCTTTCTTT.

There are many counts of this clonotype. The chain employs TRBV4-3 and TRBJ2-1; TRBD1 matches at 7 bases. The CDR3 runs to 14 residues. Unmatched junction bases numbered 2, after V lost 1 base and J lost 5 bases. CDR1 and CDR2 (germline): LGHNA, YSLEER. The CDR3 is CASSQAGQNNEQFF. The CDR3 nucleotides read TGCGCCAGCAGCCAAGCGGGACAGAACAATGAGCAGTTCTTC.

This clonotype was observed at least ten times. The chain recombines TRBV9 with TRBJ2-7; D is ambiguous. The CDR3 length is 14 residues. The V gene's germline CDR1 is SGDLS and CDR2 YYNGEE. V was pared by 0 bases and J by 0 bases, with 7 bases between. CDR3 coding DNA: TGTGCCAGCAGCGTAGGTTGGAACTCCTACGAGCAGTACTTC. This gives the protein CASSVGWNSYEQYF.

This clonotype is a singleton in its sample. The J gene is TRBJ1-1, the V gene TRBV3-1; D is uncertain. In germline, CDR1 is LGHDT, CDR2 YNNKEL (reference sequence). CDR3 length: 14 amino acids. Trimming cost V 4 bases and J 10 bases, with 19 bases left between them. The CDR3 coding sequence is TGTGCCAGCAGCCGAACCGCGGCCGTAAGCGGAGCTTTCTTT. Its translation is CASSRTAAVSGAFF. Full variable domain (outside the CDR3, taken from reference TRBV3-1 and TRBJ1-1): DTAVSQTPKYLVTQMGNDKSIKCEQNLGHDTMYWYKQDSKKFLKIMFSYNNKELIINETVPNRFSPKSPDKAHLNLHINSLELGDSAVYFCASSRTAAVSGAFFGQGTRLTVV.

The CDR3 sequence is CASSLRMSYLETQYF. Written as DNA, the CDR3 is TGTGCCAGCAGCCTCCGGATGAGTTACTTGGAGACCCAGTACTTC. The chain recombines TRBV3-1 with TRBJ2-5; D gene uncertain. The CDR3 has 15 amino acids. Deletions cut 4 bases from V and 5 bases from J, with 17 bases between. Germline V CDR1 and CDR2: LGHDT, YNNKEL (reference sequence).

This clonotype was found many times. The chain carries TRBV12-3 or TRBV12-4 and TRBJ1-2, with 10 bases that match TRBD1. Trimming removed 4 bases from V and 4 bases from J; junction bases left unmatched: 6. The CDR3 runs 15 residues. CDR3 sequence: CASSSTGGLSYGYTF. In DNA, the CDR3 is TGTGCCAGCAGTTCGACAGGGGGCCTCAGCTATGGCTACACCTTC.